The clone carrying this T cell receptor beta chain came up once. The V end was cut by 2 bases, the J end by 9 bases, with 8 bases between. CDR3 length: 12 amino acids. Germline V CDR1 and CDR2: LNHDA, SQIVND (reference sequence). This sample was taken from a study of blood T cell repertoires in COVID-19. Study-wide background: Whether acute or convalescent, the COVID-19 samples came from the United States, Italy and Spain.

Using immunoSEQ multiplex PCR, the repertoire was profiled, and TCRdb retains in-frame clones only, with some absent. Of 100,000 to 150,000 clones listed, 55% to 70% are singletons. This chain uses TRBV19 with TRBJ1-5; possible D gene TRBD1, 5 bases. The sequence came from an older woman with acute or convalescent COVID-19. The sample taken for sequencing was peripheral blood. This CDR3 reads CASSIQGPPQHF. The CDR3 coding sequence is TGTGCCAGTAGTATACAGGGTCCGCCCCAGCATTTT.